A selection of T cell receptor beta chains follows, all from one sample in a study of T cell clonotyping in hematopoietic cell transplantation. Sequenced by immunoSEQ multiplex PCR; TCRdb stores in-frame clones only, minus some. The sample contains about 36,000 clones, roughly 96% of which appear only once. Here the sequenced sample was peripheral blood mononuclear cells, taken before stem cell transplant. These receptors were collected from a man in his forties or fifties with chronic myeloid leukemia. Some clones in this sample may be carry-over from other donors' samples. Each CDR3 is given with its conserved first and last residue. D genes are given only for firm matches. Not all rows give a size; the values are once, few, many and, for expanded clones, a class.

d_call | clone_size | j_call | v_call | cdr3_aa | cdr3_nt
. | . | TRBJ1-5 | TRBV19 | CASSIGLGGGRRQPQHF | TGTGCCAGTAGTATAGGCCTAGGTGGAGGGAGGCGGCAGCCCCAGCATTTT
TRBD1 | . | TRBJ2-5 | TRBV28 | CASSTSDRQETQYF | TGTGCCAGCAGTACCTCGGACAGGCAAGAGACCCAGTACTTC
. | . | TRBJ2-2 | TRBV30 | CAWSVRGTGELFF | TGTGCCTGGAGTGTCAGAGGGACCGGGGAGCTGTTTTTT
. | . | TRBJ2-3 | TRBV29-1 | CSVRLSYTQYF | TGCAGCGTACGACTTTCTTATACGCAGTATTTT
TRBD1 | . | TRBJ1-5 | TRBV30 | CAWSFSGQGDRQPQHF | TGTGCCTGGAGTTTCTCCGGACAGGGGGATCGACAGCCCCAGCATTTT
. | . | TRBJ1-2 | TRBV29-1 | CSVEGLRYGYTF | TGCAGCGTTGAAGGACTCCGCTATGGCTACACCTTC
. | . | TRBJ1-1 | TRBV27 | CASSLRVPPLLNTEAFF | TGTGCCAGCAGCCTCAGGGTGCCCCCACTACTGAACACTGAAGCTTTCTTT
TRBD2 | . | TRBJ2-2 | TRBV2 | CASRPGLAGGSNTGELFF | TGTGCCAGCAGGCCGGGACTAGCGGGGGGATCTAACACCGGGGAGCTGTTTTTT
. | . | TRBJ2-3 | TRBV7-7 | CASSLGLGVMDTQYF | TGTGCTAGCAGCTTAGGACTCGGGGTGATGGATACGCAGTATTTT
TRBD1 | . | TRBJ1-5 | TRBV4-1 | CASSPEWGQVAGNQPQHF | TGCGCCAGCAGCCCTGAGTGGGGACAGGTGGCGGGGAATCAGCCCCAGCATTTT
. | . | TRBJ2-7 | TRBV6-6 | CASSTLYEQYF | TGTGCCAGCAGTACCCTTTACGAGCAGTACTTC
TRBD1 | . | TRBJ2-6 | TRBV30 | CAWSDTRQGARANVLTF | TGTGCCTGGAGCGACACCCGACAGGGGGCGAGGGCCAACGTCCTGACTTTC
. | . | TRBJ2-3 | TRBV7-6 | CASSLTGQRTDTQYF | TGTGCCAGCAGCTTAACCGGACAACGCACAGATACGCAGTATTTT
TRBD1 | . | TRBJ1-6 | TRBV5-4 | CASSSGTDPITLHF | TGTGCCAGCAGCTCCGGGACAGACCCTATTACCCTCCACTTT
TRBD1 | . | TRBJ1-6 | TRBV2 | CATGQGAGRLDSPLHF | TGTGCCACCGGACAGGGGGCGGGAAGGTTGGACTCACCCCTCCACTTT
. | . | TRBJ1-2 | TRBV7-2 | CASSLVAGVERGYTF | TGTGCCAGCAGCTTAGTGGCAGGGGTGGAGCGAGGCTACACCTTC
TRBD1 | . | TRBJ2-7 | TRBV5-6 | CASSLAGQGIYEQYF | TGTGCCAGCAGCTTGGCTGGACAGGGGATATACGAGCAGTACTTC
. | . | TRBJ2-7 | TRBV11-2 | CASSLDTYEQYF | TGTGCCAGCAGCTTAGACACCTACGAGCAGTACTTC
TRBD1 | . | TRBJ2-5 | TRBV7-3 | CASSRDRGLEETQYF | TGTGCCAGCAGCAGAGACAGGGGGCTGGAGGAGACCCAGTACTTC
. | . | TRBJ1-2 | TRBV28 | CASRGPRGRTNYGYTF | TGTGCCAGCAGAGGACCCAGGGGCCGAACTAACTATGGCTACACCTTC
. | . | TRBJ1-6 | TRBV28 | CAVRGPGTSPLHF | TGTGCCGTCCGCGGCCCGGGGACCTCACCCCTCCACTTT
. | . | TRBJ2-3 | TRBV9 | CASSSLNPAGDTQYF | TGTGCCAGCAGCTCATTAAACCCTGCCGGAGATACGCAGTATTTT
TRBD1 | . | TRBJ1-4 | TRBV5-1 | CASSLGGTGGEKLFF | TGCGCCAGCAGCTTGGGGGGGACAGGGGGCGAAAAACTGTTTTTT
TRBD1 | . | TRBJ1-2 | TRBV7-9 | CATSRGQGSLSYGYTF | TGTGCCACTTCTAGGGGACAGGGGAGTTTGAGCTATGGCTACACCTTC
. | . | TRBJ1-1 | TRBV7-2 | CASSRGMNTEAFF | TGTGCCAGCTCCCGGGGGATGAACACTGAAGCTTTCTTT
TRBD1 | . | TRBJ1-2 | TRBV18 | CASSPGTGNGYTF | TGTGCCAGCTCTCCCGGGACAGGGAACGGCTACACCTTC
TRBD1 | . | TRBJ1-4 | TRBV4-3 | CASSPAPPGQGKLFF | TGCGCCAGCAGCCCCGCACCCCCGGGACAGGGAAAACTGTTTTTT
. | . | TRBJ2-7 | TRBV28 | CASSPRGRLAHEQYF | TGTGCCAGCAGTCCCAGGGGAAGACTAGCCCACGAGCAGTACTTC
TRBD2 | . | TRBJ2-3 | TRBV4-2 | CASSQETSGGRPARNTQYF | TGTGCCAGCAGCCAAGAGACTAGCGGGGGGCGTCCCGCACGCAATACGCAGTATTTT
. | . | TRBJ1-1 | TRBV11-3 | CASSPRRGTTEAFF | TGTGCCAGCAGCCCCCGACGGGGAACGACTGAAGCTTTCTTT
TRBD1 | . | TRBJ1-2 | TRBV4-1 | CASSHLRTGTYGYTF | TGCGCCAGCAGCCATCTTAGGACAGGGACTTATGGCTACACCTTC
. | . | TRBJ2-7 | TRBV9 | CASSVDRLAYEQYF | TGTGCCAGCAGCGTAGATCGGTTGGCCTACGAGCAGTACTTC
TRBD1 | . | TRBJ1-3 | TRBV5-6 | CASSFTGALSGNTIYF | TGTGCCAGCAGCTTTACAGGGGCCCTCTCTGGAAACACCATATATTTT
TRBD1 | . | TRBJ2-7 | TRBV7-8 | CASSLGQGAEEQYF | TGTGCCAGCAGCTTGGGACAGGGGGCGGAGGAGCAGTACTTC
TRBD1 | . | TRBJ1-2 | TRBV15 | CATSGPTGLYGYTF | TGTGCCACCAGCGGCCCGACAGGGCTCTATGGCTACACCTTC
TRBD1 | . | TRBJ2-7 | TRBV27 | CASSQGQGAHEQYF | TGTGCCAGCAGTCAGGGGCAGGGGGCGCACGAGCAGTACTTC
. | . | TRBJ1-2 | TRBV9 | CASSVVETRGYTF | TGTGCCAGCAGCGTAGTCGAGACCCGTGGCTACACCTTC
. | . | TRBJ2-7 | TRBV10-3 | CAISSGEGYEQYF | TGTGCCATCAGTTCAGGGGAGGGCTACGAGCAGTACTTC
. | . | TRBJ2-1 | TRBV6-5 | CASSWDRSGEQFF | TGTGCCAGCAGTTGGGACCGCTCCGGTGAGCAGTTCTTC
TRBD1 | . | TRBJ1-2 | TRBV5-1 | CASSLPGQGVYGYTF | TGCGCCAGCAGCTTACCGGGACAGGGCGTCTATGGCTACACCTTC
. | . | TRBJ1-5 | TRBV4-3 | CASSQDRALNSNQPQHF | TGCGCCAGCAGCCAAGATAGAGCATTGAATAGCAATCAGCCCCAGCATTTT
. | few | TRBJ2-5 | TRBV30 | CAWSHRTYQETQYF | TGTGCCTGGAGTCACCGTACCTACCAAGAGACCCAGTACTTC
TRBD1 | . | TRBJ2-7 | TRBV13 | CASSRQGANYEQYF | TGTGCCAGCAGCCGACAGGGGGCGAACTACGAGCAGTACTTC